This TCR beta chain stems from a study of blood T cells in healthy people across ages. Donor samples were obtained from healthy Caucasian individuals from Russia, aged about 6 to 95. V lost 2 bases to trimming and J lost 0 bases, with 11 bases between them. CDR3 length: 17 residues. Germline CDR1 reads ENHRY; CDR2 reads SYGVKD. With a J-beta primer mix and a sample-barcoded 5' primer, a second PCR ran roughly 6 to 12 cycles. TCRdb itself ran the 5' RACE reads through MiXCR, one entry per CDR3 protein. The sample has some 920,000 distinct CDR3 sequences, 45% to 60% seen once. This clonotype occurred a few times.

Sequenced sample: blood. V and J are TRBV10-3 and TRBJ2-6; D uncertain. The clonotype originates from a woman aged 55-70 years in good health. In nucleotides, the CDR3 is TGTGCCATCAGTGAGGAGGCCGTAGTCTCTGGGGCCAACGTCCTGACTTTC. Protein: CAISEEAVVSGANVLTF.